This paragraph covers one T cell receptor beta chain sequence. Its antigen remains unidentified. The PCR made use of 60 Vbeta and 13 Jbeta primers. Only in-frame clones appear in the TCRdb table, and some are missing; sequencing was by immunoSEQ multiplex PCR. This table holds around 190,000 clones. The record originates from a study of cytomegalovirus exposure and HLA in healthy donors. General study results and limits: About 87% or about 30% of the time was how often most TCR beta V segments were productive, according to an earlier analysis. Cytomegalovirus-associated status was assigned to 164 TCR beta chains. Analyses of presence and absence presupposed an approximately uniform sequencing depth across donors.

Germline CDR1 is MGHRA and CDR2 is YSYEKL. CDR3 length: 18 amino acids. V lost 4 bases, J lost 6 bases, and 13 bases stayed unmatched. The V gene is TRBV4-1, the J gene TRBJ2-2; 11 bases fit TRBD2. The sequence derives from a woman under 40 in good health and CMV-seropositive. Specimen: PBMCs. The CDR3 loop reads CASSRSATSGSGSGELFF. CDR3 nucleotides: TGCGCCAGCAGCCGTTCTGCTACTAGCGGGAGTGGATCCGGGGAGCTGTTTTTT.